This T cell receptor beta chain was documented in a study of blood T cells in healthy people across ages. CDR3 length equals 17 residues. With V trimmed by 4 bases and J by 7 bases, 12 bases remained unmatched. The germline V gene encodes CDR1 SGHVS and CDR2 FQNEAQ. Sample-barcoded 5' priming and a J-beta primer mix drove a second PCR of 7 to 11 cycles. TCRdb analysed the 5' RACE reads with MiXCR anew, one entry per CDR3 protein. The table records about 1.6 million distinct CDR3 sequences, 30% to 35% of them present only once. The source is a woman in her 30s in good health. J is TRBJ2-4 and V is TRBV7-8, with TRBD2 identical over 11 bases. Material: blood. This CDR3 reads CASSSTYSGRGRNIQYF. CDR3 bases: TGTGCCAGCAGCTCAACCTATAGCGGGAGGGGTAGGAACATTCAGTACTTC.